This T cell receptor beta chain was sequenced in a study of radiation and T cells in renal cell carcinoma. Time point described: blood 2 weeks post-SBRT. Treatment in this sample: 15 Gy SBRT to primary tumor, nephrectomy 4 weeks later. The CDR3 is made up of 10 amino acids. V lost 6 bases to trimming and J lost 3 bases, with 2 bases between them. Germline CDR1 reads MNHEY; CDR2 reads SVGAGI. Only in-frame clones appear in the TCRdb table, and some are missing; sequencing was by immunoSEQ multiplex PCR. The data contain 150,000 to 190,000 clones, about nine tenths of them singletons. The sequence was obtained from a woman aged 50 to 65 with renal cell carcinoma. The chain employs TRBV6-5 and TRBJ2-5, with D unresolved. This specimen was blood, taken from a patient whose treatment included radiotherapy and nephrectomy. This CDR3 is CASREETQYF. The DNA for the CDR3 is TGTGCCAGCAGGGAAGAGACCCAGTACTTC.